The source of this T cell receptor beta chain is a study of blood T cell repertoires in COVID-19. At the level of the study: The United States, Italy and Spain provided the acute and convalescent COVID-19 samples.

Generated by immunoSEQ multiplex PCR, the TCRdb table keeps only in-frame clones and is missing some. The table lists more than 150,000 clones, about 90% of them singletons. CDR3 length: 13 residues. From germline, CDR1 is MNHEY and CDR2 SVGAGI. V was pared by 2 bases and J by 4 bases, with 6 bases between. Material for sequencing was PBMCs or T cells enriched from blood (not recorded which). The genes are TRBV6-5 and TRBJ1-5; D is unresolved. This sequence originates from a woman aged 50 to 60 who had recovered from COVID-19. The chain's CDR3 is CASSYTGNQPQHF. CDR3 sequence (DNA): TGTGCCAGCAGTTACACCGGGAATCAGCCCCAGCATTTT.